This passage covers 18 T cell receptor beta chains from one sample sequenced in a study of T cells in localized non-small cell lung cancer (dated by TCRdb to between 2020 and 2021). Preparation of the library involved the immunoSEQ multiplex PCR assay. TCRdb took this table from immuneACCESS and kept in-frame rearrangements with V and J called. Such tables lack part of the clones; where checked against another copy, unresolved V genes explain under half of the gap, and the rest is unexplained. In this sample the table shows about 62,000 clones, roughly 80% of which occur a single time. The ten top clones hold around 4.6% of the sample. The sample here was PBMCs, taken before any cancer treatment. These receptors all stem from a man between 40 and 69 years old with stage II lung adenocarcinoma.

The chain links TRBV29-1 to TRBJ1-2, with TRBD1 identical over 7 bases. The CDR3 consists of 13 residues. Germline-derived CDR1 and CDR2 are SQVTM and ANQGSEA. J lost 3 bases, V lost 5 bases, and 6 bases had no gene match. For the CDR3, the DNA is TGCAGCGTTCCTAGACAGGGCGACTATGGCTACACCTTC. This encodes CSVPRQGDYGYTF.

This sequence joins TRBV7-8 and TRBJ1-5; 10 nucleotides agree with TRBD1. With 5 bases clipped from V and 0 bases from J, the junction kept 4 bases outside the gene matches. CDR1 and CDR2 from the germline V gene are SGHVS and FQNEAQ. This CDR3 spans 16 amino acids. The CDR3: CASSLRDRGSNQPQHF. CDR3 sequence (DNA): TGTGCCAGCAGCCTCCGGGACAGGGGTAGCAATCAGCCCCAGCATTTT.

The V and J genes are TRBV5-4 and TRBJ2-7, with 10 nucleotides matching TRBD1. CDR3 length equals 15 residues. Germline-derived CDR1 and CDR2 are SGHNT and YYREEE (reference sequence). V lost 2 bases to trimming and J lost 1 base; unmatched junction nucleotides: 3. The DNA for the CDR3 is TGTGCCAGCAGCTTACCGGGACAGGGGTCCTACGAGCAGTACTTC. This encodes CASSLPGQGSYEQYF.

Turning to this clone: An end of the junction differs from the germline gene, which may be a read error. This chain connects TRBV7-2 to TRBJ1-2; D not certain. The CDR3 has 9 residues. CDR1 and CDR2 from the germline V gene are SGHTA and FQGNSA. The DNA for the CDR3 is TGTGCCAGCAGCTTAGCGATAGGATTC. This sequence encodes CASSLAIGF.

J is TRBJ2-7 and V is TRBV30, with D perhaps TRBD1 (6 bases). Trimming pared 1 base from V and 1 base from J, leaving 11 bases between. This CDR3 has 14 residues. Germline CDR1 and CDR2: GTSNPN and SVGIG (reference sequence). CDR3 sequence (DNA): TGTGCCTGGAGTGAACAGGGAATTTCCTACGAGCAGTACTTC. Its translation: CAWSEQGISYEQYF.

This chain joins TRBV7-2 and TRBJ2-2; TRBD1 agrees at 7 bases. This CDR3 spans 15 amino acids. CDR1 and CDR2 from the germline V gene are SGHTA and FQGNSA. V shed 5 bases, J shed 5 bases, and the junction held 8 bases outside the gene matches. CDR3 sequence: CASSTRQGRTGELFF. The CDR3 DNA reads TGTGCCAGCAGCACGAGACAGGGCCGAACCGGGGAGCTGTTTTTT.

The chain combines TRBV4-1 with TRBJ2-5; 9 nucleotides agree with TRBD1. The germline V gene encodes CDR1 MGHRA and CDR2 YSYEKL. Trimming took 3 bases from V and 5 from J; bases not matched to a gene: 7. The CDR3 has 15 amino acids. The CDR3 bases are TGCGCCAGCAGCCATGGACAGGGGTTGGGGGAGACCCAGTACTTC. It translates to CASSHGQGLGETQYF.

The CDR3 region has the DNA TGTGCCTGGACCCAAAACACCCTTAGGGGCTACACCTTC. Translating gives CAWTQNTLRGYTF. The rearrangement uses TRBV30 and TRBJ1-2; D is uncertain. Germline lookup yields CDR1 GTSNPN and CDR2 SVGIG (reference sequence). The V end was cut by 4 bases, the J end by 8 bases, with 17 bases between. The CDR3 contains 13 residues.

The rearrangement joins TRBV6-1 to TRBJ2-1, with 8 positions matching TRBD2. V lost 8 bases, J lost 0 bases, and 3 bases stayed unmatched. Germline CDR1 and CDR2: MNHNS and SASEGT. The CDR3 covers 14 residues. In DNA, the CDR3 is TGTGCCAGCTTAGCGGGGAACTCCTACAATGAGCAGTTCTTC. This translates into CASLAGNSYNEQFF.

The V gene is TRBV29-1, the J gene TRBJ2-1, with 9 nucleotides matching TRBD2. This CDR3 comprises 20 residues. Germline V gives CDR1 SQVTM, CDR2 ANQGSEA. V lost 4 bases, J lost 6 bases, and 25 bases stayed unmatched. CDR3 nucleotide sequence: TGCAGCGTTGCTAAATCATGGTTGGCTAGCGGGAACAAGGCCTCCAATGAGCAGTTCTTC. Protein: CSVAKSWLASGNKASNEQFF.

J is TRBJ1-1 and V is TRBV7-8; D remains unclear. Germline CDR1 and CDR2: SGHVS and FQNEAQ. The CDR3 is 13 amino acids. V dropped 3 bases and J dropped 0 bases, with 5 bases sitting between them. This chain's CDR3 is CASSFGLNTEAFF. CDR3 nucleotides: TGTGCCAGCAGCTTCGGACTGAACACTGAAGCTTTCTTT.

The chain uses TRBV6-1 and TRBJ1-1, with TRBD1 identical over 7 bases. Trimming at V came to 6 bases and at J to 1 base, leaving 5 bases not matched to a gene. This CDR3 spans 14 amino acids. Germline V gene lookup returns CDR1 MNHNS and CDR2 SASEGT. The CDR3 reads CASRPRTGNTEAFF. CDR3 sequence (DNA): TGTGCCAGCAGACCACGGACAGGGAACACTGAAGCTTTCTTT.

V usage is TRBV11-2 and J usage is TRBJ2-1, with 7 bases identical to TRBD1. Germline V gene lookup returns CDR1 SGHAT and CDR2 FQNNGV. This CDR3 has 15 residues. V shed 5 bases and J 9 bases; nucleotides not matched to a gene: 13. The CDR3 DNA reads as TGTGCCAGCAGCCCCCGGACAGGTTGGAAGGGTGAGCAGTTCTTC. Its protein is CASSPRTGWKGEQFF.

The chain couples TRBV19 to TRBJ2-2; tentative D call: TRBD2 (6 bases). Germline V lookup: CDR1 LNHDA, CDR2 SQIVND (reference sequence). Between the trimmed V and J ends, which lost 7 bases and 9 bases, there was a span of 18 bases. The CDR3 is 14 residues long. The CDR3 is CASKTASDPRELFF. The CDR3 DNA reads TGTGCCAGTAAGACGGCTAGCGACCCTCGGGAGCTGTTTTTT.

The rearrangement joins TRBV11-2 to TRBJ1-1, with D possibly TRBD1 on 6 matching bases. This CDR3 is built from 14 residues. V was pared by 3 bases and J by 8 bases, with 16 bases between. CDR1 is SGHAT, CDR2 FQNNGV, per germline. The CDR3 loop reads CASSLDPGAREAFF. The CDR3 region has the DNA TGTGCCAGCAGCTTGGACCCGGGGGCGAGGGAAGCTTTCTTT. Full variable domain (remainder filled in from reference TRBV11-2 and TRBJ1-1): EAGVAQSPRYKIIEKRQSVAFWCNPISGHATLYWYQQILGQGPKLLIQFQNNGVVDDSQLPKDRFSAERLKGVDSTLKIQPAKLEDSAVYLCASSLDPGAREAFFGQGTRLTVV.

The chain carries TRBV5-4 and TRBJ2-5; 10 nucleotides align to TRBD1. Germline CDR1 is SGHNT and CDR2 is YYREEE (reference sequence). V dropped 5 bases and J dropped 2; count of bases not matched to a gene: 3. This CDR3 comprises 14 residues. Written as DNA, the CDR3 is TGTGCCAGCAGGGGGGACAGGGGTCAAGAGACCCAGTACTTC. Residues: CASRGDRGQETQYF.

CDR3 in amino acids: CASSDQGTYNEQFF. The CDR3 DNA follows: TGTGCCAGCAGTGACCAGGGGACCTACAATGAGCAGTTCTTC. V usage is TRBV2 and J usage is TRBJ2-1; weak D call: TRBD1 (6 bases). Deletions cut 3 bases from V and 2 bases from J, with 8 bases between. In germline, CDR1 is SNHLY, CDR2 FYNNEI. CDR3 length: 14 amino acids.

The chain joins TRBV15 to TRBJ1-2; D gene ambiguous. The germline gives CDR1 LNHNV, CDR2 YYDKDF (reference sequence). This CDR3 is built from 14 residues. Trimming left V 0 bases short and J 7 bases short, with 12 bases between. CDR3 nucleotides: TGTGCCACCAGCAGAGATAGGGTCAGCGGTGGCTACACCTTC. Translated: CATSRDRVSGGYTF. Complete variable domain (other parts from reference TRBV15 and TRBJ1-2): DAMVIQNPRYQVTQFGKPVTLSCSQTLNHNVMYWYQQKSSQAPKLLFHYYDKDFNNEADTPDNFQSRRPNTSFCFLDIRSPGLGDTAMYLCATSRDRVSGGYTFGSGTRLTVV.